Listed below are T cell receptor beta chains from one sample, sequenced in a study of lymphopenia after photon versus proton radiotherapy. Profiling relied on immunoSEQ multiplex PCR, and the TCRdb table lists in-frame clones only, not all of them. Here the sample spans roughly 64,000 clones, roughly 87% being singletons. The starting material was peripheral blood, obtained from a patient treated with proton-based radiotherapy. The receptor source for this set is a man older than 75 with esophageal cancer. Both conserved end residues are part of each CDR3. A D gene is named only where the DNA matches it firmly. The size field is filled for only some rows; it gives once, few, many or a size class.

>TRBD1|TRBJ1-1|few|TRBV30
TGTGCCTGTTTGACAGGGGGCCGACAAGCTTTCTTT
CACLTGGRQAFF
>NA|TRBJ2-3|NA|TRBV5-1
TGCGCCAGCAGCTTGGGGACGGTCTCCACAGATACGCAGTATTTT
CASSLGTVSTDTQYF
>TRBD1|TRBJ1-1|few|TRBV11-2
TGTGCCAGCAGCTTTACAGGGGGAGAGACTTTCTTT
CASSFTGGETFF
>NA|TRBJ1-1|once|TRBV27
TGTGCCAGCAGTTTTTGGGGTGACAACACTGAAGCTTTCTTT
CASSFWGDNTEAFF
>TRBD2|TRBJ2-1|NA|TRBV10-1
TGCGCCAGCAATACACGAGAGCGGGGGAGCTCCTACAATGAGCAGTTCTTC
CASNTRERGSSYNEQFF
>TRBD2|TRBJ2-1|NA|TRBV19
TGTGCCAGTAGTCCCCAGAGAGGGGGACTAGCGGGAGTGGGAAGGGGCAATGAGCAGTTCTTC
CASSPQRGGLAGVGRGNEQFF
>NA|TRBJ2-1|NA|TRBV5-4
TGTGCCAGCAGCTTGGTAGAGTGGGACAATGAGCAGTTCTTC
CASSLVEWDNEQFF
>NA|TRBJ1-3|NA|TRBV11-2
TGTGCCAGCAGCTTATCGGATCAGCAATTCTCTGGAAACACCATATATTTT
CASSLSDQQFSGNTIYF
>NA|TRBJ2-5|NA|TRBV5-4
TGTGCCAGCAGCTACGGTGGGGGAGAGACCCAGTACTTC
CASSYGGGETQYF
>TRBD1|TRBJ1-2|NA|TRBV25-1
TGTGCCAGCAGTGAATTAGACAGGGAGACCTATGGCTACACCTTC
CASSELDRETYGYTF
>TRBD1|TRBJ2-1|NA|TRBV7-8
TGTGCCAGCAGCTCCGGGACAGGGATCTATTGGAATGAGCAGTTCTTC
CASSSGTGIYWNEQFF
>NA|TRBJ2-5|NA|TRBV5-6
TGTGCCAGCAACCCTATTGGAGAGTACCAAGAGACCCAGTACTTC
CASNPIGEYQETQYF
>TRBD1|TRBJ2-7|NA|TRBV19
TGTGCCAGTAGCCCGACAGGGATCTCCTACGAGCAGTACTTC
CASSPTGISYEQYF
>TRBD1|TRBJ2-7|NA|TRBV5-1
TGCGCCAGCAGCCCCGACAGGGGGGACGACGAGCAGTACTTC
CASSPDRGDDEQYF
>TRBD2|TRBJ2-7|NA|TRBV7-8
TGTGCCAGCAGCTTAGGAGGACTAGCGACATACGAGCAGTACTTC
CASSLGGLATYEQYF
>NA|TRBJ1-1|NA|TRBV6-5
TGTGCCAGCAGTTACTTTGCAGGGCGCGGGAACACTGAAGCTTTCTTT
CASSYFAGRGNTEAFF
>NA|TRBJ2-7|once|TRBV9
TGTGCCAGCAGCGTAGGTGGCAGGGCGGTCTACGAGCAGTACTTC
CASSVGGRAVYEQYF
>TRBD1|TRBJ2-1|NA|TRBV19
TGTGCCAGTAGCAGATTCACAGGGGAAGGAGAGCAGTTCTTC
CASSRFTGEGEQFF
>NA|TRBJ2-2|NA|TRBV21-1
TGTGCCAGCAGCAAAGTGGCGGGGGAAACTAACACCGGGGAGCTGTTTTTT
CASSKVAGETNTGELFF
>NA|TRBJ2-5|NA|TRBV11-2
TGTGCCAGCAGCTTAGAGGGCCGCAGACAAGAGACCCAGTACTTC
CASSLEGRRQETQYF
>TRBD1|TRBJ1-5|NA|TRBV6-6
TGTGCCAGCAGTCAGGGCGGGACAGGGGTCCAGCCCCAGCATTTT
CASSQGGTGVQPQHF
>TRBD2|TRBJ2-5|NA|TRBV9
TGTGCCAGCAGCAAGGGTAGTGGAGCGGGGGACCAAGAGACCCAGTACTTC
CASSKGSGAGDQETQYF
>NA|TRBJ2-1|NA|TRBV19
TGTGCCAGTAGTATAATAGGGAAGCTGTTCTACAATGAGCAGTTCTTC
CASSIIGKLFYNEQFF
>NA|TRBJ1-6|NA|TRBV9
TGTGCCAGCAGCATCCAGGGAGTAGGTTCACCCCTCCACTTT
CASSIQGVGSPLHF
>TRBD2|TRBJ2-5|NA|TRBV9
TGTGCCAGCAGCGTGGGGACTAGCGGGGGGGCGGAGACCCAGTACTTC
CASSVGTSGGAETQYF
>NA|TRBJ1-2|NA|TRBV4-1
TGCGCCAGCAGCCAACCTGCGTGGGGAAGCTCTGGTTTAGATAGGAACTATGGCTACACCTTC
CASSQPAWGSSGLDRNYGYTF
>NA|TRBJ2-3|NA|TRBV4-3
TGCGCCAGCAGCGGCCGGCCGCGGGCTAGCACAGATACGCAGTATTTT
CASSGRPRASTDTQYF
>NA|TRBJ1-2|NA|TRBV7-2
TGTGCCAGCAGCTCAGCGCCTGGAGGGGTCATGGGCTATGGCTACACCTTC
CASSSAPGGVMGYGYTF
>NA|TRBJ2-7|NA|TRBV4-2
TGTGCCAGCAGCCTAACCACGGGGGGCACTCAGTACTTC
CASSLTTGGTQYF
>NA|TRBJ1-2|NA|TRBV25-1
TGTGCCAGCACAGAGGACGGCAACTATGGCTACACCTTC
CASTEDGNYGYTF
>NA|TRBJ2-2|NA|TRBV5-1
TGCGCCAGCAGCGCGGGGCAGGGAAGGGCAAGGACCGGGGAGCTGTTTTTT
CASSAGQGRARTGELFF
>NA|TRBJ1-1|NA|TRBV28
TGTGCCAGTAAAACCCACTTGGGGTCTGGGACTGAAGCTTTCTTT
CASKTHLGSGTEAFF
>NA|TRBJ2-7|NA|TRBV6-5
TGTGCCAGCAGTTACTCGGGGAGCGCCTACGAGCAGTACTTC
CASSYSGSAYEQYF
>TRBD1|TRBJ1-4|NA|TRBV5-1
TGCGCCAGCAGCCTCGGACAGGGGTTTAATGAAAAACTGTTTTTT
CASSLGQGFNEKLFF
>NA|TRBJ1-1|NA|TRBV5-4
TGTGCCAGCAGCTTGGGAGGAGGGGGGATGAACACTGAAGCTTTCTTT
CASSLGGGGMNTEAFF
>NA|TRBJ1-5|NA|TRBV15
TGTGCCACCAGCAGTCTTCCACCCGGGACGGCGGAGCCCCAGCATTTT
CATSSLPPGTAEPQHF
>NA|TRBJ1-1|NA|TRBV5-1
TGCGCCAGCAGCCGGGGGATTGGGGTCAACTTGAACACTGAAGCTTTCTTT
CASSRGIGVNLNTEAFF
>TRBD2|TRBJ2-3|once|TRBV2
TGTGCCAGCAGTGAATCGTGGGTTGGGGCTAGCGGGGGCACAGATACGCAGTATTTT
CASSESWVGASGGTDTQYF
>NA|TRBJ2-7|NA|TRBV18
TGTGCCAGCTCACCATCCCGGACTGTGAGGTACGAGCAGTACTTC
CASSPSRTVRYEQYF
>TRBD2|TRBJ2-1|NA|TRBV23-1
TGCGCCAGCAGTCAATGTGCGGGGGGGTCCTACAATGAGCAGTTCTTC
CASSQCAGGSYNEQFF
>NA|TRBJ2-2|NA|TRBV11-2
TGTGCCAGCAGCTTAGCTAGTAAATTTGGGGAGCTGTTTTTT
CASSLASKFGELFF
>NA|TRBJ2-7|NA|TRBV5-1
TGCGCCAGCAGCCCAAGGCAGGGCGGCTACGAGCAGTACTTC
CASSPRQGGYEQYF
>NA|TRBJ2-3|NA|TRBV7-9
TGTGCCAGCAGCTTAGTTGGTGTGGATACGCAGTATTTT
CASSLVGVDTQYF
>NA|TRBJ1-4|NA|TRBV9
TGTGCCAGCAGCCGAGGGAGGGGGACAACTAATGAAAAACTGTTTTTT
CASSRGRGTTNEKLFF
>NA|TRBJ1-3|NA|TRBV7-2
TGTGCCAGCAGCTTCACAGGGTACAGAAACACCATATATTTT
CASSFTGYRNTIYF
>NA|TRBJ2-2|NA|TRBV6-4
TGTGCCAGCAGCGCCGGGACACCGAACACCGGGGAGCTGTTTTTT
CASSAGTPNTGELFF
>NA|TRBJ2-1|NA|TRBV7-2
TGTGCCAGCAGCTTTATCCCCAGCGGGACATACAATGAGCAGTTCTTC
CASSFIPSGTYNEQFF
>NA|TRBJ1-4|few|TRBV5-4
TGTGCCAGCAGCTCACGGGGAAATGGTGAAAAACTGTTTTTT
CASSSRGNGEKLFF
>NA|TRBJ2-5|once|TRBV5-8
TGTGCCAGCAGCCCGGGCCCCATCCCCGAGACCCAGTACTTC
CASSPGPIPETQYF
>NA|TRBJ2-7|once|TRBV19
TGTGCCAGTAGCCCCCGTCCGGGAGACTACGAGCAGTACTTC
CASSPRPGDYEQYF
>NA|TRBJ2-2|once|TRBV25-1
TGTGCCAGCAACGACCGGGACACCAACACCGGGGAGCTGTTTTTT
CASNDRDTNTGELFF
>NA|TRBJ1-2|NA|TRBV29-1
TGCAGCGTTGAAGGGACAGAAACAAACTATGGCTACACCTTC
CSVEGTETNYGYTF
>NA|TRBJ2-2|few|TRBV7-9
TGTGCCAGCAGCCCCGACGGGGGAGGCCGGGAGCTGTTTTTT
CASSPDGGGRELFF
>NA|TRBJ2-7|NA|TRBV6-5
TGTGCCAGCAGAAGGCGGGGTATCTACGAGCAGTACTTC
CASRRRGIYEQYF
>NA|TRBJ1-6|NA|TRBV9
TGTGCCAGCAGCGTAGTCACTCGGGATAATTCACCCCTCCACTTT
CASSVVTRDNSPLHF
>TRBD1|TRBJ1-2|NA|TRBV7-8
TGTGCCAGCAGCCCTATCGACAGGGTCTTCTATGGCTACACCTTC
CASSPIDRVFYGYTF
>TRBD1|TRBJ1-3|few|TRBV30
TGTGCCTGGGGGACAGACTCTGGAAACACCATATATTTT
CAWGTDSGNTIYF
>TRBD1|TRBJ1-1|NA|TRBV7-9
TGTGCCAGCAGCTTTGTCCAGGGGGCCTCTGAAGCTTTCTTT
CASSFVQGASEAFF
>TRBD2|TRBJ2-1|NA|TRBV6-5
TGTGCCAGCAGTTACGAAGGACTAGGCTACAATGAGCAGTTCTTC
CASSYEGLGYNEQFF
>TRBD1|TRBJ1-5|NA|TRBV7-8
TGTGCCAGCAGCCTAGGGACAGGGGGCCCCAATCAGCCCCAGCATTTT
CASSLGTGGPNQPQHF